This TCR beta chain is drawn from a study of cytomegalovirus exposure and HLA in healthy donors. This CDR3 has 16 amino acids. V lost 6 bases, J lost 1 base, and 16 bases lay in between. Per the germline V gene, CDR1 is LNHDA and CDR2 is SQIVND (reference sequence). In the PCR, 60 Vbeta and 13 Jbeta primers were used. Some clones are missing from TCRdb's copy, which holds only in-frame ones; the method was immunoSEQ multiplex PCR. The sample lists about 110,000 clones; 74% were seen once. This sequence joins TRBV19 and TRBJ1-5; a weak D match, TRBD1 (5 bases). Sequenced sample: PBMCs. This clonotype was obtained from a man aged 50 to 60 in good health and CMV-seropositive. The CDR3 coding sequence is TGTGCCAGTAGCCCGACAGTCCAGGTGAGCAATCAGCCCCAGCATTTT. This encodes CASSPTVQVSNQPQHF.